One sample yielded the 2 T cell receptor beta chains listed below, sequenced in a study of T cell repertoires in cytomegalovirus infection (dated by TCRdb to the late 2010s). The sample's treatment or condition, from its label and the paper: in vitro stimulation with specific CMV peptide epitopes to enrich CMV-specific T cells. Antigens for these TCRs are unknown. Sequencing was carried out with an Illumina HiSeq 1500. The public reads were reanalyzed by TCRdb: fastp trimming at Q25, MiXCR alignment, in-frame beta chains only. Rows are unified per CDR3 protein, each entry keeping the most common DNA and genes. For this sample the table gives roughly 500,000 distinct CDR3 sequences, of which around 35% were detected only once. The ten largest account for roughly 17% of the sample. Specimen: cultured PBMCs, collected from culture after CMV antigen stimulation. These receptor sequences come from a human donor in good health (CMV status not recorded). Some clones in this sample may be carry-over from other donors' samples.

The chain is built from TRBV6-5 and TRBJ2-3, with D possibly TRBD2 on 5 matching bases. CDR3 length: 14 amino acids. The V and J ends lost 2 bases and 6 bases respectively, with 12 bases between them. Germline CDR1 MNHEY, CDR2 SVGAGI. This CDR3 is CASSYVGSSDTQYF. Here the CDR3 DNA reads TGTGCCAGCAGTTACGTTGGGAGTAGCGATACGCAGTATTTT.

The rearrangement uses TRBV2 and TRBJ1-4; the match to TRBD1 covers 9 bases. The CDR3 sequence is 13 residues long. V gave up 8 bases and J gave up 8 bases; unmatched junction bases: 6. Germline V CDR1 and CDR2: SNHLY, FYNNEI. As DNA, the CDR3 is TGTGCCAGCGGGGGGACAGGGAGGGAAAAACTGTTTTTT. Translation: CASGGTGREKLFF.